One and the same sample provided the 16 T cell receptor beta chains below, sequenced in a study of blood T cell repertoires in COVID-19. Measured with immunoSEQ multiplex PCR; TCRdb has only the in-frame clones, and not every one. Of about 100,000 clones listed, roughly 80% are singletons. Sequenced: peripheral blood. These receptors all stem from a man between 60 and 75 years old with acute or convalescent COVID-19.

V gene TRBV11-3 combines with J gene TRBJ2-7, with D hard to call. Per germline, CDR1 SGHNT and CDR2 YENEEA. V was cut by 4 bases and J by 4 bases, with 8 bases left in between. The CDR3 is 12 amino acids. CDR3 in amino acids: CASSSNSYEQYF. The CDR3 DNA reads as TGTGCCAGCAGCTCCAACTCGTACGAGCAGTACTTC.

The chain joins TRBV19 to TRBJ1-1, with 8 bases identical to TRBD1. With 6 bases clipped from V and 1 base from J, the junction kept 7 bases outside the gene matches. The CDR3 is 15 residues long. The germline V gene encodes CDR1 LNHDA and CDR2 SQIVND (reference sequence). The CDR3 protein is CASSNDGQGNTEAFF. CDR3 DNA sequence: TGTGCCAGTAGCAACGACGGACAGGGGAACACTGAAGCTTTCTTT.

The rearrangement joins TRBV28 to TRBJ2-1, with 12 nucleotides matching TRBD2. J gave up 8 bases and V 8 bases, and 10 bases lay outside the gene matches. Germline V gene sequence: CDR1 MDHEN, CDR2 SYDVKM. This CDR3 has 15 residues. The CDR3 sequence is CASSIGASGRDEQFF. The CDR3 nucleotides are TGTGCCAGCTCGATCGGGGCTAGCGGGAGGGATGAGCAGTTCTTC.

The chain carries TRBV6-5 and TRBJ1-2, with TRBD1 identical over 9 bases. After removal of 2 bases from V and 7 bases from J, the junction contained 2 bases not matched to a gene. CDR1 is MNHEY, CDR2 SVGAGI, per germline. CDR3 length: 13 residues. The CDR3 region has the DNA TGTGCCAGCAGTTACGGACAGGGGCTTGGCTACACCTTC. It encodes CASSYGQGLGYTF.

The chain uses TRBV7-3 and TRBJ2-3; TRBD2 agrees at 12 bases. CDR3 length equals 15 residues. CDR1 is SGHTA, CDR2 FQGTGA, per germline. J lost 4 bases, V lost 3 bases, and 2 bases had no gene match. The CDR3 here is CASSLLAGGADTQYF. Here the CDR3 DNA reads TGTGCCAGCAGCTTGCTAGCGGGAGGGGCAGATACGCAGTATTTT.

This clone was picked up a small number of times. The chain joins TRBV10-3 to TRBJ1-1; tentatively, D is TRBD1 (6 bases). V lost 6 bases to trimming and J lost 7 bases, with 12 bases between them. Germline V gene lookup returns CDR1 ENHRY and CDR2 SYGVKD. The CDR3 is made up of 12 amino acids. The chain's CDR3 is CAISLGGSEAFF. DNA of the CDR3: TGTGCCATCAGCCTAGGGGGAAGTGAAGCTTTCTTT.

This clone was seen only once. This chain connects TRBV19 to TRBJ2-7, with 7 bases that match TRBD1. The V gene's germline CDR1 is LNHDA and CDR2 SQIVND (reference sequence). V was clipped by 5 bases and J by 2 bases; unmatched bases: 3. This CDR3 contains 13 residues. The CDR3 region has the DNA TGTGCCAGTAGTGGGACAGTTGCCTACGAGCAGTACTTC. Amino acid sequence: CASSGTVAYEQYF.

This clone was recorded once. J is TRBJ2-7 and V is TRBV30; TRBD1 might be the D (6 bases). CDR3 size: 15 residues. CDR1 and CDR2 (germline): GTSNPN, SVGIG (reference sequence). Trimming left V 5 bases short and J 9 bases short, with 26 bases between. DNA of the CDR3: TGTGCCTGGGGATTCGACTCGGTTGGGCGAGGGGGGCAGTACTTC. Translating gives CAWGFDSVGRGGQYF.

The V gene is TRBV5-8, the J gene TRBJ1-2, with 8 nucleotides matching TRBD1. Germline CDR1 is SGHTS and CDR2 is YDEGEE. Trimming took 4 bases from V and 4 from J; bases not matched to a gene: 6. The CDR3 totals 14 residues. CDR3 coding DNA: TGTGCCAGCAGCCTAGGACAGGGCCCCTATGGCTACACCTTC. Protein product: CASSLGQGPYGYTF.

V is TRBV11-3 and J is TRBJ2-1; a possible D gene is TRBD1 (6 bases). Germline V CDR1 and CDR2: SGHNT, YENEEA. The V end lost 4 bases, the J end lost 8 bases, and 12 bases lay between the germline ends. The CDR3 has 13 amino acids. CDR3 loop: CASSSRDTYEQFF. The CDR3 bases are TGTGCCAGCAGCTCGAGGGACACATATGAGCAGTTCTTC.

The chain joins TRBV7-2 to TRBJ2-7; a weak D match, TRBD2 (6 bases). CDR3 length: 15 residues. Germline-derived CDR1 and CDR2 are SGHTA and FQGNSA. V lost 2 bases, J lost 1 base, and 12 bases lay in between. The CDR3 nucleotides read TGTGCCAGCAGCTTACGCGGGGCGGGTTCCTACGAGCAGTACTTC. Residues: CASSLRGAGSYEQYF.

The chain carries TRBV5-1 and TRBJ2-2, with TRBD1 matching 8 bases. In germline, CDR1 is SGHRS, CDR2 YFSETQ. The V and J ends lost 3 bases and 4 bases, in that order; junction bases with no gene match: 2. The CDR3 runs to 14 residues. CDR3 protein: CASSSQGATGELFF. The CDR3 nucleotides are TGCGCCAGCAGCTCTCAGGGGGCCACCGGGGAGCTGTTTTTT.

The chain employs TRBV12-3 or TRBV12-4 and TRBJ2-5; D is possibly TRBD1 (6 bases). Deletions cut 7 bases from V and 13 bases from J, with 22 bases between. The CDR3 contains 13 residues. The CDR3 DNA sequence: TGTGCCAGCAACACGGACAATATGGGGGCTGCGTACTTC. As protein: CASNTDNMGAAYF.

The rearrangement links TRBV28 to TRBJ1-5; D uncertain. Trimming pared 2 bases from V and 9 bases from J, leaving 14 bases between. CDR1 and CDR2 from the germline V gene are MDHEN and SYDVKM. This CDR3 has 14 residues. CDR3 in DNA: TGTGCCAGCAGTTTAGGTAGCGAAACGAGGCCCCAGCATTTT. This codes for CASSLGSETRPQHF.

The CDR3 region is CASSMIDRVGEKLFF. CDR3 DNA: TGTGCCAGTAGTATGATAGACAGAGTAGGGGAAAAACTGTTTTTT. The chain combines TRBV19 with TRBJ1-4, with a tentative D call TRBD1 (5 bases). V lost 3 bases and J 8 bases, leaving 16 bases between the germline ends. Per the germline V gene, CDR1 is LNHDA and CDR2 is SQIVND (reference sequence). This CDR3 spans 15 amino acids.

This chain uses TRBV30 with TRBJ2-3; the D gene is possibly TRBD1 (6 bases). V lost 0 bases to trimming and J lost 2 bases, with 12 bases between them. Germline V gene sequence: CDR1 GTSNPN, CDR2 SVGIG (reference sequence). The CDR3 runs to 15 residues. The CDR3 reads CAWSVKSGVTDTQYF. Written as DNA, the CDR3 is TGTGCCTGGAGTGTAAAATCAGGGGTCACAGATACGCAGTATTTT.